These 22 T cell receptor beta chains originate from one sample sequenced in a study of regulatory T cells. Primers: 52 TRBV forward and 13 TRBJ reverse. Clones were sequenced by immunoSEQ multiplex PCR, and TCRdb holds only the in-frame ones, with some missing. The sample shows 15,000 to 20,000 clones, more than 85% of them seen only once. Specimen: CD8+ T cells sorted from blood. These receptors were obtained from a person aged 18-35 years with CD3G deficiency.

The rearrangement joins TRBV4-2 to TRBJ1-4; 7 bases match TRBD1. The CDR3 has 20 residues. The trim removed 3 bases at V and 8 bases at J, leaving 24 bases unmatched. Per germline, CDR1 LGHNA and CDR2 YNFKEQ. The CDR3 spells CASSHPPGQTSSTWAEKLFF. The DNA for the CDR3 is TGTGCCAGCAGCCACCCTCCGGGACAGACATCCTCAACATGGGCAGAAAAACTGTTTTTT.

V and J are TRBV28 and TRBJ2-2, with 8 bases lining up with TRBD2. This CDR3 has 16 residues. With V trimmed by 4 bases and J by 3 bases, 7 bases remained unmatched. The germline V gene encodes CDR1 MDHEN and CDR2 SYDVKM. The chain's CDR3 is CASSSRGAGDTGELFF. The CDR3 coding sequence is TGTGCCAGCAGTTCCCGAGGAGCGGGAGACACCGGGGAGCTGTTTTTT.

J is TRBJ2-7 and V is TRBV7-8, with a weak D call TRBD1 (6 bases). CDR1 is SGHVS, CDR2 FQNEAQ, per germline. The CDR3 is 20 residues long. V lost 5 bases, J lost 0 bases, and 29 bases lay in between. The CDR3 nucleotides are TGTGCCAGCAGCCCCCGGGAAAGCCCTAGCTGGACAGACATCTCCTACGAGCAGTACTTC. This sequence encodes CASSPRESPSWTDISYEQYF.

The chain couples TRBV5-1 to TRBJ2-7; tentatively, D is TRBD1 (5 bases). Germline assignment: CDR1 SGHRS and CDR2 YFSETQ. The CDR3 is 13 residues long. Deletions cut 0 bases from V and 6 bases from J, with 10 bases between. In DNA, the CDR3 is TGCGCCAGCAGCTTGGGTGGGGCCTCCGAGCAGTACTTC. Translating gives CASSLGGASEQYF. The variable domain in full, completed from reference TRBV5-1 and TRBJ2-7, reads KAGVTQTPRYLIKTRGQQVTLSCSPISGHRSVSWYQQTPGQGLQFLFEYFSETQRNKGNFPGRFSGRQFSNSRSEMNVSTLELGDSALYLCASSLGGASEQYFGPGTRLTVT.

J is TRBJ2-2 and V is TRBV10-3, with D possibly matching TRBD2 (6 bases). V was cut by 6 bases and J by 1 base, with 9 bases left in between. Looked up from germline, CDR1 is ENHRY and CDR2 is SYGVKD. The CDR3 contains 14 residues. CDR3 sequence (DNA): TGTGCCATCAGCCGGGGAGGGAACACCGGGGAGCTGTTTTTT. Amino acids: CAISRGGNTGELFF.

The chain combines TRBV5-6 with TRBJ2-7, with a possible D match to TRBD2 (5 bases). The germline V gene has CDR1 SGHDT and CDR2 YYEEEE. The CDR3 totals 13 residues. The V and J ends lost 1 base and 6 bases respectively, with 11 bases between them. The CDR3: CASSLYWGAEQYF. The CDR3, as DNA: TGTGCCAGCAGCTTGTATTGGGGAGCCGAGCAGTACTTC.

V and J are TRBV28 and TRBJ2-3; D gene unclear. From germline, CDR1 is MDHEN and CDR2 SYDVKM. The ends were cut back, 3 bases at V and 2 bases at J, with 9 bases in the middle. The length of the CDR3 is 14 residues. The CDR3 region is CASSLDGFTDTQYF. In DNA, the CDR3 is TGTGCCAGCAGTTTGGACGGGTTCACAGATACGCAGTATTTT.

This clone was seen just once. This chain uses TRBV13 with TRBJ2-7; D remains ambiguous. V was pared by 0 bases and J by 3 bases, with 9 bases between. Germline-derived CDR1 and CDR2 are PRHDT and FYEKMQ (reference sequence). The CDR3 contains 14 residues. Here the CDR3 DNA reads TGTGCCAGCAGCTTAGGGCAGTCTTACTACGAGCAGTACTTC. It yields the protein CASSLGQSYYEQYF.

This clone occurred once. The V call is TRBV21-1, the J call TRBJ2-3; the table's D call TRBD2 went unverified against the DNA. TRBV21-1 is recorded as a pseudogene. The CDR3 contains 15 residues. The CDR3 DNA is TGTGCCAGCAAACACCTAGCGGCAAGCACAGATACGCAGTATTTT. Protein product: CASKHLAASTDTQYF.

The chain combines TRBV28 with TRBJ2-7; 7 positions match TRBD2. From germline, CDR1 is MDHEN and CDR2 SYDVKM. Germline trimming cut 5 bases from V and 2 bases from J; bases unmatched to any gene: 6. CDR3 length: 14 residues. CDR3 amino acids: CASSKRDGTYEQYF. Here the CDR3 DNA reads TGTGCCAGCAGTAAGCGGGACGGCACCTACGAGCAGTACTTC.

This chain joins TRBV9 and TRBJ2-1; no firm D call. This CDR3 contains 15 residues. V lost 2 bases to trimming and J lost 4 bases, with 13 bases between them. The germline CDR1 and CDR2 sequences are SGDLS and YYNGEE. The CDR3 DNA reads TGTGCCAGCAGCGTGGCTGGCTTGGGATACAATGAGCAGTTCTTC. Protein sequence: CASSVAGLGYNEQFF.

This clone was counted a few times. CDR3 sequence (DNA): TGTGCCAGCAGCCCAACAGGATTCAATGAAAAACTGTTTTTT. Its translation: CASSPTGFNEKLFF. The chain couples TRBV27 to TRBJ1-4, with D possibly matching TRBD1 (5 bases). The CDR3 sequence is 14 residues long. The V end was cut by 6 bases, the J end by 5 bases, with 13 bases between. Germline CDR1 MNHEY, CDR2 SMNVEV (reference sequence).

V usage is TRBV27 and J usage is TRBJ2-2; D gene ambiguous. The germline V and J ends were trimmed by 6 bases and 5 bases, with 7 bases remaining between them. Germline V gives CDR1 MNHEY, CDR2 SMNVEV (reference sequence). The CDR3 has 12 amino acids. The CDR3 is CASRKGTGELFF. In DNA form, the CDR3 reads TGTGCCAGCAGAAAGGGAACCGGGGAGCTGTTTTTT.

J is TRBJ2-7 and V is TRBV5-1; D unresolved. The CDR3 runs 14 residues. Deletions cut 0 bases from V and 2 bases from J, with 9 bases between. Germline V gene data show CDR1 as SGHRS and CDR2 as YFSETQ. The CDR3, as DNA: TGCGCCAGCAGCTTGGAACCAGGCACCTACGAGCAGTACTTC. Translated, it gives CASSLEPGTYEQYF.

The chain carries TRBV7-9 and TRBJ2-1, with D possibly TRBD2 on 5 matching bases. Germline V CDR1 and CDR2: SEHNR, FQNEAQ (reference sequence). The V end lost 5 bases, the J end lost 8 bases, and 13 bases lay between the germline ends. CDR3 size: 13 residues. This chain's CDR3 is CASSPRFGDEQFF. The CDR3 DNA reads as TGTGCCAGCAGCCCCAGGTTCGGGGATGAGCAGTTCTTC.

The rearrangement joins TRBV7-2 to TRBJ1-4; D may be TRBD1 (6 bases). CDR1 SGHTA and CDR2 FQGNSA come from the germline V gene. This CDR3 spans 15 amino acids. The V end was cut by 2 bases, the J end by 8 bases, with 15 bases between. For the CDR3, the DNA is TGTGCCAGCAGCTTACCCCGGACAGAGGAGGAAAAACTGTTTTTT. It encodes CASSLPRTEEEKLFF.

This chain uses TRBV7-8 with TRBJ1-5; 8 bases fit TRBD1. The J segment lost 3 bases and the V segment lost 5 bases, leaving 3 bases of the junction unmatched. CDR1 and CDR2 (germline): SGHVS, FQNEAQ. The CDR3 has 14 residues. The CDR3 loop is CASSPTGANQPQHF. CDR3 in DNA: TGTGCCAGCAGCCCGACAGGGGCCAATCAGCCCCAGCATTTT.

J is TRBJ1-6 and V is TRBV5-6; D not certain. The germline V gene encodes CDR1 SGHDT and CDR2 YYEEEE. The V end was cut by 0 bases, the J end by 7 bases, with 5 bases between. This CDR3 has 13 amino acids. The CDR3 DNA is TGTGCCAGCAGCTTGGGCGGAAATTCACCCCTCCACTTT. Amino acid sequence: CASSLGGNSPLHF.

This chain uses TRBV4-1 with TRBJ1-2; D gene ambiguous. Germline V CDR1 and CDR2: MGHRA, YSYEKL. The V gene lost 3 bases and the J gene lost 3 bases, with 11 bases spanning the gap. This CDR3 comprises 14 residues. The CDR3 DNA follows: TGCGCCAGCAGCCAGCCAGGTTCGGACTATGGCTACACCTTC. The encoded protein is CASSQPGSDYGYTF.

The genes are TRBV2 and TRBJ2-3, with TRBD2 matching 15 bases. Looked up from germline, CDR1 is SNHLY and CDR2 is FYNNEI. CDR3 length equals 15 residues. With V trimmed by 6 bases and J by 4 bases, 2 bases remained unmatched. The CDR3 spells CASSRTSGGADTQYF. The CDR3 region has the DNA TGTGCCAGCAGCAGGACTAGCGGGGGGGCAGATACGCAGTATTTT.

The rearrangement links TRBV7-8 to TRBJ1-1, with D possibly matching TRBD1 (6 bases). V was pared by 8 bases and J by 1 base, with 14 bases between. Germline loops: CDR1 SGHVS, CDR2 FQNEAQ. This CDR3 has 14 residues. The CDR3 region has the DNA TGTGCCAGCGCTCTCTGGGGGCCGAACACTGAAGCTTTCTTT. Translation: CASALWGPNTEAFF.

The V gene is TRBV7-9, the J gene TRBJ2-5; 12 nucleotides match TRBD2. Trimming removed 4 bases from V and 5 bases from J; junction bases left unmatched: 8. Germline CDR1 and CDR2: SEHNR and FQNEAQ (reference sequence). The CDR3 contains 16 residues. CDR3 in DNA: TGTGCCAGCAGCTCGACTAGCGGGGGTCGGAGGGAGACCCAGTACTTC. Protein product: CASSSTSGGRRETQYF.